What follows is one T cell receptor (beta chain) and its context. Its target is not known. The data are from a study of cytomegalovirus exposure and HLA in healthy donors. CDR1 and CDR2 (germline): SGHDT, YYEEEE. Trimming cost V 1 base and J 3 bases, with 7 bases left between them. The CDR3 extends over 13 amino acids. The PCR employed 60 Vbeta primers together with 13 Jbeta primers. Sequencing was performed with immunoSEQ multiplex PCR; in TCRdb, only in-frame clones are kept and a portion is missing. The sample includes roughly 40,000 clones. The study's findings and limits: The study listed 150 to 200 cytomegalovirus-associated TCR beta chains. A later analysis linked around 15,000 TCR beta sequences to HLA alleles at 0.05 false discovery rate. HLA restriction was apparent for most CMV-associated TCR beta chains in a later analysis.

The sequence was obtained from a male donor in good health and CMV-seronegative. The sequenced material came from PBMCs. This sequence joins TRBV5-6 and TRBJ1-2; TRBD1 is a possible D gene (5 bases). The CDR3 region has the DNA TGTGCCAGCAGCTTGTGGGGGGACTATGGCTACACCTTC. It is translated as CASSLWGDYGYTF.